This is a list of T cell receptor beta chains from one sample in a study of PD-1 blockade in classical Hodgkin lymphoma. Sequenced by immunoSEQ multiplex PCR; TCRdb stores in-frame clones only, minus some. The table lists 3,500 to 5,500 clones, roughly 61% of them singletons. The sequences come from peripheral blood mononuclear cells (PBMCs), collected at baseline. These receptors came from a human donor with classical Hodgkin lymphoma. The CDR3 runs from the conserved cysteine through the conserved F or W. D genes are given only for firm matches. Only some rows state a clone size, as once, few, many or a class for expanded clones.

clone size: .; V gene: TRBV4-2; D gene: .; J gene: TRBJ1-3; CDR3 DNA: TGTGCCAGCAGCCCATGGGAGGGGAGCTCTGGAAACACCATATATTTT; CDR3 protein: CASSPWEGSSGNTIYF
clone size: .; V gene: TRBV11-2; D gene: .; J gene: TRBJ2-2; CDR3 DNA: TGTGCCAGCACAAAAACAGGGAGTAGGTCCGGGGAGCTGTTTTTT; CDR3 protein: CASTKTGSRSGELFF
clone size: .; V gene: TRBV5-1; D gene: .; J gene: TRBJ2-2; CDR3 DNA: TGCGCCAGTGGCGTGGGCGGCCGGGAGTCCGGGGAGCTGTTTTTT; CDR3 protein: CASGVGGRESGELFF
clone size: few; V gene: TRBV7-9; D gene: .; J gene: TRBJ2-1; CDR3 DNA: TGTGCCAGCAGCTTAACGGGTGGTACCTACAATGAGCAGTTCTTC; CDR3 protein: CASSLTGGTYNEQFF
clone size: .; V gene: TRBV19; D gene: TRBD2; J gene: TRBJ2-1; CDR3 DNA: TGTGCCAGTAGTATTTATGCGGGGGGCCATTACAATGAGCAGTTCTTC; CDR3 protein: CASSIYAGGHYNEQFF
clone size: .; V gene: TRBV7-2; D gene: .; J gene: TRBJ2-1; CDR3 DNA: TGTGCCAGCAGCCTGCTTCCTACAGGGCACCCCCCGTTCTTC; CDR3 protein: CASSLLPTGHPPFF
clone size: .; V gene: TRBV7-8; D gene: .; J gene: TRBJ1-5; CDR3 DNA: TGTGCCAGCAGCCTAGAGGGGGGCAGGGGCAATCAGCCCCAGCATTTT; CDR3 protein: CASSLEGGRGNQPQHF
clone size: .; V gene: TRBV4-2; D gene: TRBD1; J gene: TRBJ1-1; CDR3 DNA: TGTGCCAGCAGTCCCCTTACAGGGGCACCTGAAGCTTTCTTT; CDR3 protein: CASSPLTGAPEAFF
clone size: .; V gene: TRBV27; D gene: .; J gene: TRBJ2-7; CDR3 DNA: TGTGCCAGCAGTTCCATAGCGCCGGAGCAGTACTTC; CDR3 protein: CASSSIAPEQYF
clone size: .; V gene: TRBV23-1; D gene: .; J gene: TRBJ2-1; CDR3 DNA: TGCGCCAGCAGTCTTAACGGTAGACGCTGCGTTGGCCTGATATCGGGCAATGAGCAGTTCTTC; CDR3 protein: CASSLNGRRCVGLISGNEQFF